This TCR beta chain came from a study of T cell responses to AZD1222 COVID-19 vaccine. Findings and caveats of the study: Reportedly, close to half of spike-specific TCRs are directed against unmutated variant regions. Females made up more of the donors, who were largely white British, and clonal diversity may have come out too low. Seropositive at baseline were only a handful of AZD1222 recipients. After the peak T cell response, and only then, were repertoires sampled.

As to this clone: Its antigen is currently unknown.

Measured with immunoSEQ multiplex PCR; TCRdb has only the in-frame clones, and not every one. This sample has about 100,000 clones, with over 75% found just once. V was clipped by 3 bases and J by 7 bases, with 12 bases between them. The germline V gene encodes CDR1 MNHNS and CDR2 SASEGT. CDR3 length: 14 amino acids. V gene TRBV6-1 combines with J gene TRBJ1-4, with D unresolved. The TCR was taken from an adult in good health. The sample consisted of peripheral blood, taken on day 0 of AZD1222 vaccination. The CDR3 DNA reads as TGTGCCAGCAGTGAGGTTTTCGGGCGTGAAAAACTGTTTTTT. Protein sequence: CASSEVFGREKLFF.